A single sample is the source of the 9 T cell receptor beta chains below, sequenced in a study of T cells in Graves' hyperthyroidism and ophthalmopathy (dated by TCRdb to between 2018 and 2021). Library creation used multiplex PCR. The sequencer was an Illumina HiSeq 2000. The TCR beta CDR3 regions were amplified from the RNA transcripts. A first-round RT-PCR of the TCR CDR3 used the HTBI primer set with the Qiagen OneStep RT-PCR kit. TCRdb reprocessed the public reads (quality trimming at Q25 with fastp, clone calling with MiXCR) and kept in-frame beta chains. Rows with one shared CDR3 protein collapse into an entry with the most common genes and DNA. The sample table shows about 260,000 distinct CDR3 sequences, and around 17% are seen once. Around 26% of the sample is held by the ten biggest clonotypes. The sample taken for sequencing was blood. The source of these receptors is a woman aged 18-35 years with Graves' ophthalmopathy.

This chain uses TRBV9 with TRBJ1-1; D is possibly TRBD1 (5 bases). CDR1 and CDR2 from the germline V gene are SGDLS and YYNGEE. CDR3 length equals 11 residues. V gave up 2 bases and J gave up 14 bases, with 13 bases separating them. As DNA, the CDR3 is TGTGCCAGCAGCGTCGGGACCCTAATCTTCTTT. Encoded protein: CASSVGTLIFF.

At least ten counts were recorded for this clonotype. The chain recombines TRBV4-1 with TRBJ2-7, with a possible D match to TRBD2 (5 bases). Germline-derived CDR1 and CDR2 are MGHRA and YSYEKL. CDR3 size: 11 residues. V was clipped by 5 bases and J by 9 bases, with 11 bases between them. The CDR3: CASSYERMQYF. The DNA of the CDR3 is TGCGCCAGCAGCTACGAGCGGATGCAGTACTTC.

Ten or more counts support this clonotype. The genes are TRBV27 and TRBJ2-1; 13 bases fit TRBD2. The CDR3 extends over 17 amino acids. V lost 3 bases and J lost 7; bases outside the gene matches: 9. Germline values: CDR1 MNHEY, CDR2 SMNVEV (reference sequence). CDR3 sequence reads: CASSFGEGLAGPNEQFF. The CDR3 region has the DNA TGTGCCAGCAGTTTTGGTGAGGGACTAGCGGGGCCGAATGAGCAGTTCTTC.

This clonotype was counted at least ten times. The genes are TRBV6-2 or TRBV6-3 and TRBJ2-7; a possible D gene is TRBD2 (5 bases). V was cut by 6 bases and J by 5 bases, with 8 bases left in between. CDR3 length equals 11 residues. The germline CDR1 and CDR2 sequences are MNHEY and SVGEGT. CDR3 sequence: CASSRGHEQYF. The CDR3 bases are TGTGCCAGCAGCCGAGGGCACGAGCAGTACTTC.

As DNA, the CDR3 is TGTGCCAGTAGTATAAGGGGCGGGGGGCAGACAGATACGCAGTATTTT. It is translated as CASSIRGGGQTDTQYF. The V and J genes are TRBV19 and TRBJ2-3, with 8 bases lining up with TRBD2. CDR3 length: 16 residues. CDR1 is LNHDA and CDR2 is SQIVND in the germline V gene (reference sequence). V lost 2 bases to trimming and J lost 3 bases; unmatched junction nucleotides: 7.

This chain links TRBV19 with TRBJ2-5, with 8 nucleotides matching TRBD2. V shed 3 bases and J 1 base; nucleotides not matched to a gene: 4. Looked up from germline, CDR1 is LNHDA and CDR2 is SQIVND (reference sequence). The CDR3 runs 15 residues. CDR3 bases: TGTGCCAGTAGTATCGGGGGGGCCCTCCAAGAGACCCAGTACTTC. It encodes CASSIGGALQETQYF.

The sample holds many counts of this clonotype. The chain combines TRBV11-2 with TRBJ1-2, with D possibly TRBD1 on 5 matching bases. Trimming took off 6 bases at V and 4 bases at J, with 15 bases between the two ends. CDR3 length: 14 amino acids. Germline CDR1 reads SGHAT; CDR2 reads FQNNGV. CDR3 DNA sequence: TGTGCCAGCAGACCTGGGGGGGGGATCTATGGCTACACCTTC. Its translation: CASRPGGGIYGYTF.

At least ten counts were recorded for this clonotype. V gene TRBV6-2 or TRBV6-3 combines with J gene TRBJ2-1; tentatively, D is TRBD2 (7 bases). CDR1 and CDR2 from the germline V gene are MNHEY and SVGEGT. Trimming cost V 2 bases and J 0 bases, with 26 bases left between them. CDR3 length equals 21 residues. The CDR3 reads CASSYTSGGSGVRLSYNEQFF. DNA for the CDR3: TGTGCCAGCAGTTACACCTCGGGGGGCTCAGGGGTCCGTCTCTCCTACAATGAGCAGTTCTTC.

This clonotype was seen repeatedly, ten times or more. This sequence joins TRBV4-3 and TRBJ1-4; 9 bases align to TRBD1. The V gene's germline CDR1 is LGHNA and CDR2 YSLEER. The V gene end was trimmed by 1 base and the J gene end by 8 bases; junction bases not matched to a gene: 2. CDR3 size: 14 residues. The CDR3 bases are TGCGCCAGCAGCCAAGGAGGGACAGGGGAAAAACTGTTTTTT. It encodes CASSQGGTGEKLFF.